The table lists the clone carrying this TCR beta chain with many counts. Its target is not known. Germline loops: CDR1 MNHNS, CDR2 SASEGT. V was trimmed by 6 bases and J by 1 base, leaving 16 bases between them. The CDR3 covers 16 residues. The data were taken from a study of T cell repertoires in cytomegalovirus infection. Study results and caveats: HLA-C-restricted CMV clonotypes gave the most frequent clonotype in two of eight donors. Of the TCR beta families, the public ones yielded a cumulative frequency that identified carriers of CMV plus the relevant HLA.

MiXCR was run by TCRdb on the reads, yielding one entry per CDR3 protein. The sample consists of 5,000 to 6,500 distinct CDR3 sequences, 50% to 55% of them appearing once. Material for sequencing was PBMCs, sequenced either directly or after in vitro stimulation (not recorded which). The sequence was obtained from a human donor in good health (CMV status not recorded). Some clones in this sample may be carry-over from other donors' samples. The chain is built from TRBV6-1 and TRBJ2-1, with D perhaps matching TRBD2 (6 bases). The CDR3 region has the DNA TGTGCCAGCAGAGGGTCTGGGACTCGATCCTACAATGAGCAGTTCTTC. Translation gives CASRGSGTRSYNEQFF.